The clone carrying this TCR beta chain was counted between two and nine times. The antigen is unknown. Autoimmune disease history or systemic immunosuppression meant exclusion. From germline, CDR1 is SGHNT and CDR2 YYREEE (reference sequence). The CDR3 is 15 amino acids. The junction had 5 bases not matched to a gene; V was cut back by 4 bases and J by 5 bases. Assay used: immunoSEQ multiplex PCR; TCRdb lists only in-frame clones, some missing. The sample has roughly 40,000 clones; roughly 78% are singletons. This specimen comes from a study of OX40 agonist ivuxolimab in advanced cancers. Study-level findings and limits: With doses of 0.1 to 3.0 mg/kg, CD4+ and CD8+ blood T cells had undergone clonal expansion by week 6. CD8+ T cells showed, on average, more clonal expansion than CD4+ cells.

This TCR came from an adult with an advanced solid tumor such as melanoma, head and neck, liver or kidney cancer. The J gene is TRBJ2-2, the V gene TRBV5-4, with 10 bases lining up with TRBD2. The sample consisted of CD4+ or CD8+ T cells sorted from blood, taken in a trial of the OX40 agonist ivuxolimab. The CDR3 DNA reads TGTGCCAGCAGCCCGAGCGGGAGGGTGACCGGGGAGCTGTTTTTT. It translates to CASSPSGRVTGELFF.